Listed below are T cell receptor beta chains from one sample, sequenced in a study of cytomegalovirus exposure and HLA in healthy donors. The table came from immunoSEQ multiplex PCR; TCRdb's copy has only in-frame clones and leaves some out. The sample lists about 130,000 clones; 80% to 90% were seen once. The sample comprised PBMCs. These receptors all stem from a young woman in good health and CMV-seronegative. Each CDR3 is given with its conserved first and last residue. A D gene is named only where the DNA matches it firmly. Size is stated for part of the rows, as once, few or many counts, or as a class when the clone is expanded.

j_gene: TRBJ1-3
d_gene: .
abundance: .
v_gene: TRBV6-1
CDR3nt: TGTGCCAGCAGTGATGGGGCCAGGCGAGGCTCTGGAAACACCATATATTTT
CDR3aa: CASSDGARRGSGNTIYF

j_gene: TRBJ2-5
d_gene: TRBD2
abundance: .
v_gene: TRBV15
CDR3nt: TGTGCCACCAGCAGAGCCAGCGGGGGGGCCCGGGAGACCCAGTACTTC
CDR3aa: CATSRASGGARETQYF

j_gene: TRBJ2-5
d_gene: .
abundance: .
v_gene: TRBV7-9
CDR3nt: TGTGCCAGCAGCTTAGATGCGGGTTCAGAGACCCAGTACTTC
CDR3aa: CASSLDAGSETQYF

j_gene: TRBJ1-3
d_gene: TRBD1
abundance: .
v_gene: TRBV5-1
CDR3nt: TGCGCCAGCAGCTGGACGTCCAGGGGGGACTCTGGAAACACCATATATTTT
CDR3aa: CASSWTSRGDSGNTIYF

j_gene: TRBJ2-5
d_gene: TRBD1
abundance: .
v_gene: TRBV5-1
CDR3nt: TGCGCCAGCAGCCCACCACAGGGGGCGGTTCGAGAGACCCAGTACTTC
CDR3aa: CASSPPQGAVRETQYF

j_gene: TRBJ2-3
d_gene: TRBD2
abundance: .
v_gene: TRBV11-1
CDR3nt: TGTGCCAGCAGCGCGCGGGAGGTAGGGGCAGATACGCAGTATTTT
CDR3aa: CASSAREVGADTQYF

j_gene: TRBJ2-7
d_gene: TRBD1
abundance: .
v_gene: TRBV5-1
CDR3nt: TGCGCCAGTCGAGCCGGGACAGAGTCCTACGAGCAGTACTTC
CDR3aa: CASRAGTESYEQYF

j_gene: TRBJ1-3
d_gene: TRBD1
abundance: .
v_gene: TRBV2
CDR3nt: TGTGCCAGCAGCCGACAGGGAGCTGGAAACACCATATATTTT
CDR3aa: CASSRQGAGNTIYF

j_gene: TRBJ1-1
d_gene: .
abundance: .
v_gene: TRBV19
CDR3nt: TGTGCCAGTAGTATAGCTGTCTGGGCAGGTCGTATGAACACTGAAGCTTTCTTT
CDR3aa: CASSIAVWAGRMNTEAFF

j_gene: TRBJ1-1
d_gene: .
abundance: .
v_gene: TRBV9
CDR3nt: TGTGCCAGCAGTGCCGAGGGAATAGGGAACACTGAAGCTTTCTTT
CDR3aa: CASSAEGIGNTEAFF

j_gene: TRBJ1-1
d_gene: TRBD1
abundance: .
v_gene: TRBV11-2
CDR3nt: TGTGCCAGCAGCTTAGCGGGACAGACTATGAACACTGAAGCTTTCTTT
CDR3aa: CASSLAGQTMNTEAFF

j_gene: TRBJ2-1
d_gene: TRBD1
abundance: once
v_gene: TRBV27
CDR3nt: TGTGCCACTTGGACAGGAGCCTACAATGAGCAGTTCTTC
CDR3aa: CATWTGAYNEQFF

j_gene: TRBJ1-5
d_gene: .
abundance: .
v_gene: TRBV6-5
CDR3nt: TGTGCCAGCAGTTATATAGGGAGTAGCAATCAGCCCCAGCATTTT
CDR3aa: CASSYIGSSNQPQHF

j_gene: TRBJ1-3
d_gene: .
abundance: once
v_gene: TRBV11-2
CDR3nt: TGTGCCAGTCGGCGGGGTTCTGGAAACACCATATATTTT
CDR3aa: CASRRGSGNTIYF

j_gene: TRBJ1-5
d_gene: .
abundance: few
v_gene: TRBV7-3
CDR3nt: TGTGCCAGCAGCTTTGGACAGAGCAATCAGCCCCAGCATTTT
CDR3aa: CASSFGQSNQPQHF

j_gene: TRBJ1-1
d_gene: TRBD1
abundance: .
v_gene: TRBV4-1
CDR3nt: TGCGCCAGCACCAAGGGACAGGGAGATAACACTGAAGCTTTCTTT
CDR3aa: CASTKGQGDNTEAFF

j_gene: TRBJ2-1
d_gene: TRBD1
abundance: .
v_gene: TRBV29-1
CDR3nt: TGCAGTGTCTCCCAGCGAAACAGGGGGCTGTACAATGAGCAGTTCTTC
CDR3aa: CSVSQRNRGLYNEQFF

j_gene: TRBJ1-2
d_gene: .
abundance: .
v_gene: TRBV28
CDR3nt: TGTGCCAGCAGTTTTGCCGGCAGGGACTATGGCTACACCTTC
CDR3aa: CASSFAGRDYGYTF

j_gene: TRBJ2-1
d_gene: .
abundance: .
v_gene: TRBV7-2
CDR3nt: TGTGCCAGCAGCCCTACAAGCGGGGGCCCCGGGGACAGGCAGTTCTTC
CDR3aa: CASSPTSGGPGDRQFF

j_gene: TRBJ1-2
d_gene: TRBD1
abundance: .
v_gene: TRBV4-2
CDR3nt: TGTGCCAGCAGCGCCCAGACAGGGGTAGATAACTATGGCTACACCTTC
CDR3aa: CASSAQTGVDNYGYTF

j_gene: TRBJ1-3
d_gene: TRBD1
abundance: .
v_gene: TRBV6-1
CDR3nt: TGTGCCAGCAGTGAAGGACAGGGCAGGTCTGGAAACACCATATATTTT
CDR3aa: CASSEGQGRSGNTIYF

j_gene: TRBJ2-2
d_gene: .
abundance: .
v_gene: TRBV5-1
CDR3nt: TGCGCCAGCAGCCGTCAGAGGGGGCCGGGGGCCGGGGAGCTGTTTTTT
CDR3aa: CASSRQRGPGAGELFF

j_gene: TRBJ2-7
d_gene: TRBD1
abundance: .
v_gene: TRBV5-4
CDR3nt: TGTGCCAGCAGCTTTGGGGACAGGGCCTACGAGCAGTACTTC
CDR3aa: CASSFGDRAYEQYF

j_gene: TRBJ1-4
d_gene: .
abundance: .
v_gene: TRBV5-1
CDR3nt: TGCGCCAGCAGCTTCGCGACAGAGTCGGGAAAACTGTTTTTT
CDR3aa: CASSFATESGKLFF

j_gene: TRBJ1-1
d_gene: .
abundance: .
v_gene: TRBV11-2
CDR3nt: TGTGCCAGCAGCTATTCCGGCACTGAAGCTTTCTTT
CDR3aa: CASSYSGTEAFF

j_gene: TRBJ2-2
d_gene: TRBD2
abundance: .
v_gene: TRBV5-1
CDR3nt: TGCGCCAGCAGCTCCGGGACTAGCACGTGGGGGGAGCTGTTTTTT
CDR3aa: CASSSGTSTWGELFF

j_gene: TRBJ1-3
d_gene: .
abundance: .
v_gene: TRBV5-4
CDR3nt: TGTGCCAGCAGCCCCGGGATGCACGAAAACACCATATATTTT
CDR3aa: CASSPGMHENTIYF

j_gene: TRBJ2-3
d_gene: .
abundance: .
v_gene: TRBV19
CDR3nt: TGTGCCAGCCTACCCCAGGGGACAGATACGCAGTATTTT
CDR3aa: CASLPQGTDTQYF

j_gene: TRBJ2-1
d_gene: TRBD1
abundance: .
v_gene: TRBV19
CDR3nt: TGTGCCAGTAGTATAGGGGTGGGGACAGGTTCTGGCAATGAGCAGTTCTTC
CDR3aa: CASSIGVGTGSGNEQFF

j_gene: TRBJ1-1
d_gene: .
abundance: .
v_gene: TRBV6-5
CDR3nt: TGTGCCAGCAAGGTGGCAGCTACAGGGCACACTGAAGCTTTCTTT
CDR3aa: CASKVAATGHTEAFF

j_gene: TRBJ2-5
d_gene: .
abundance: .
v_gene: TRBV5-4
CDR3nt: TGTGCCAGCTTGGGTGAGGATCAAGAGACCCAGTACTTC
CDR3aa: CASLGEDQETQYF

j_gene: TRBJ1-4
d_gene: TRBD1
abundance: once
v_gene: TRBV2
CDR3nt: TGTGCCAGCGCGACAGGGATGGCGACTAATGAAAAACTGTTTTTT
CDR3aa: CASATGMATNEKLFF

j_gene: TRBJ2-7
d_gene: .
abundance: once
v_gene: TRBV6-6
CDR3nt: TGTGCCAGCACCCCGACCGCAGGGCTGTCTTACGAGCAGTACTTC
CDR3aa: CASTPTAGLSYEQYF